This T cell receptor beta chain was observed in a study of tumor-infiltrating lymphocytes in primary liver carcinoma. About the research overall: Patients underwent surgical resection for primary liver carcinoma. Spanning 4.2 to 10 cm, the tumors were T1-T3 N0M0. Regarding the study as a whole: It was tumor-adjacent and tumor-blood pairs that overlapped less than tumor region pairs did.

Trimming shortened V by 1 base and J by 1 base, and 10 bases separated the two germline ends. CDR1 is DFQATT, CDR2 SNEGSKA, per germline (reference sequence). The CDR3 contains 14 residues. A primer in the constant region served to generate TCR beta cDNA from 450 to 650 ng of total RNA. Three nested multiplex PCR rounds of slightly modified ARM-PCR generated TCR beta libraries. TRBV1-TRBV30 forward and Cbeta reverse primers drove the first two roughly 10-cycle rounds. Using its own MiXCR run on the multiplex PCR reads, TCRdb lists one record per CDR3 protein. The top ten hold more than 8.5% of the sample, which has 300,000 to 400,000 distinct CDR3 sequences, approximately 65% seen once. Unsorted whole blood supplied the RNA, and germline DNA was extracted too. The researchers drew roughly 3.9 milliliters of peripheral blood before surgery. In regard to this clonotype: What it binds is not known.

V usage is TRBV20-1 and J usage is TRBJ1-1, with TRBD1 as a possible D gene (6 bases). Sequenced: peripheral blood. The sequence was collected from a man aged 40-50 years with primary liver carcinoma and hepatitis B virus infection. The CDR3 DNA is TGCAGTGCTAGAGGGGGAGGGGGGAACACTGAAGCTTTCTTT. It translates to CSARGGGGNTEAFF.